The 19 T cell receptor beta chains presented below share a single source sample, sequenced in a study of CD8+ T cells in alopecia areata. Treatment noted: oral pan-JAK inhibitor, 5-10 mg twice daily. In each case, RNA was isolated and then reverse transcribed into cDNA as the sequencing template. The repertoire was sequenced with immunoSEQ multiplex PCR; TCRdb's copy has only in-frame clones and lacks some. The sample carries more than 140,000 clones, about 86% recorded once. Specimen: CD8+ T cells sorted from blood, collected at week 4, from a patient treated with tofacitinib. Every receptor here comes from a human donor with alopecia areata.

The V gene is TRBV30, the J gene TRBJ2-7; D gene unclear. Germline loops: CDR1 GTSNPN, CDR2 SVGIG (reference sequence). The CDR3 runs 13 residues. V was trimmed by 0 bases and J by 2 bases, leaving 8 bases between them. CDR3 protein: CAWSVWSTYEQYF. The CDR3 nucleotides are TGTGCCTGGAGTGTCTGGAGCACCTACGAGCAGTACTTC.

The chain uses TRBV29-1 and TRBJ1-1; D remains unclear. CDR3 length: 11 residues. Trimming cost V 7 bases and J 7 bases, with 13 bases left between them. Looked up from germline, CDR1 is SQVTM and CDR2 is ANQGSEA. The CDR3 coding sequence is TGCAGCGCCGAATCGCAAGGTGAAGCTTTCTTT. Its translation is CSAESQGEAFF.

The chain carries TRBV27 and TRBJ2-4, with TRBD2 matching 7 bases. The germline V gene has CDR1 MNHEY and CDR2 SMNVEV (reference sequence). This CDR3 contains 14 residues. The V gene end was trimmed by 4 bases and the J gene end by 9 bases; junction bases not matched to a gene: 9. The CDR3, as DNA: TGTGCCAGCAGTTCGCTGGGGGGGGGAAGCATTCAGTACTTC. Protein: CASSSLGGGSIQYF.

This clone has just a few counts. The CDR3 nucleotides are TGCAGCGCGCGGTGGGGACAGGGAGCGCAGTATTTT. Translating gives CSARWGQGAQYF. The chain has TRBV29-1 and TRBJ2-3; 9 nucleotides agree with TRBD1. With 7 bases clipped from V and 10 bases from J, the junction kept 9 bases outside the gene matches. The germline V gene encodes CDR1 SQVTM and CDR2 ANQGSEA. This CDR3 has 12 amino acids.

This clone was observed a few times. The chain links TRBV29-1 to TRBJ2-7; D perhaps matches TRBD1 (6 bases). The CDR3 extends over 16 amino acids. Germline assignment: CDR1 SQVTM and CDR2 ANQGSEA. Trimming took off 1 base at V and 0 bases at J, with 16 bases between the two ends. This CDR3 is CSVEVGSTGISYEQYF. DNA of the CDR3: TGCAGCGTTGAAGTCGGGTCGACAGGAATCTCCTACGAGCAGTACTTC.

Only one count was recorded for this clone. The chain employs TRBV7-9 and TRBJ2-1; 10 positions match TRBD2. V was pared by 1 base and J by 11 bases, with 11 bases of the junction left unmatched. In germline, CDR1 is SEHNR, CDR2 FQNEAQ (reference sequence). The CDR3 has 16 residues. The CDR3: CASSLEWLAGEPQQFF. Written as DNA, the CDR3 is TGTGCCAGCAGCTTAGAATGGCTAGCGGGGGAGCCGCAGCAGTTCTTC.

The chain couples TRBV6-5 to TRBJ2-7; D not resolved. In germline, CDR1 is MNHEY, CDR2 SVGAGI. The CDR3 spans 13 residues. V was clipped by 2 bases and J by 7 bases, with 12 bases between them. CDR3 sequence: CASSYGREGEQYF. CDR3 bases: TGTGCCAGCAGTTACGGTAGGGAAGGGGAGCAGTACTTC.

CDR3 in amino acids: CASSASGLAGTYEQYF. The CDR3 nucleotides are TGTGCCAGCAGCGCGAGTGGACTAGCGGGGACCTACGAGCAGTACTTC. The genes are TRBV9 and TRBJ2-7, with TRBD2 matching 12 bases. The trim removed 3 bases at V and 2 bases at J, leaving 6 bases unmatched. Germline CDR1 SGDLS, CDR2 YYNGEE. The CDR3 sequence is 16 residues long.

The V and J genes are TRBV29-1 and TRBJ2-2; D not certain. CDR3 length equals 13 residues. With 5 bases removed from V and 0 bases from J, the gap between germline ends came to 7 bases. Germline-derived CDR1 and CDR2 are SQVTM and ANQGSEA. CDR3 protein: CSVSRPNTGELFF. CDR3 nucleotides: TGCAGCGTTTCTAGACCGAACACCGGGGAGCTGTTTTTT.

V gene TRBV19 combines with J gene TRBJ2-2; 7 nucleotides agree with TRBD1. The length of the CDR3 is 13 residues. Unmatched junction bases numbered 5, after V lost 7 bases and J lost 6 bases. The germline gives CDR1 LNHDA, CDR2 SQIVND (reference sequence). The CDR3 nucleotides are TGTGCCAGTAAAACTCAGGGGGCCGGGGAGCTGTTTTTT. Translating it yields CASKTQGAGELFF.

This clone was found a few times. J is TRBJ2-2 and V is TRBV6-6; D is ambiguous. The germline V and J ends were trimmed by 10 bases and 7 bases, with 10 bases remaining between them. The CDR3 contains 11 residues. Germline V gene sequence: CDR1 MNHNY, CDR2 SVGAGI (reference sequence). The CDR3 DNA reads TGTGCCATCTGGTTTGGCGGGGAGCTGTTTTTT. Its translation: CAIWFGGELFF.

The CDR3 bases are TGTGCCAGCAGCTTGAGCTCGGGACTAGCGTCCTACGAGCAGTACTTC. Protein sequence: CASSLSSGLASYEQYF. The J gene is TRBJ2-7, the V gene TRBV7-9, with 10 bases that match TRBD2. V shed 3 bases and J 1 base; nucleotides not matched to a gene: 6. The CDR3 loop spans 16 amino acids. CDR1 is SEHNR, CDR2 FQNEAQ, per germline (reference sequence).

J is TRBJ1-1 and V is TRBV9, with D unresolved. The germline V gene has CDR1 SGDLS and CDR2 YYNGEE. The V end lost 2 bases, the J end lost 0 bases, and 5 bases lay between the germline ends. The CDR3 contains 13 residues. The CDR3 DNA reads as TGTGCCAGCAGCGTGGAGGTGAACACTGAAGCTTTCTTT. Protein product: CASSVEVNTEAFF.

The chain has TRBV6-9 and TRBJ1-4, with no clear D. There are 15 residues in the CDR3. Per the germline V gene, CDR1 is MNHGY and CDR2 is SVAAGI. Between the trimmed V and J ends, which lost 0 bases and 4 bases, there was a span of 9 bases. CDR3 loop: CASSYSGQSNEKLFF. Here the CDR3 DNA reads TGTGCCAGCAGTTATTCAGGGCAGAGTAATGAAAAACTGTTTTTT.

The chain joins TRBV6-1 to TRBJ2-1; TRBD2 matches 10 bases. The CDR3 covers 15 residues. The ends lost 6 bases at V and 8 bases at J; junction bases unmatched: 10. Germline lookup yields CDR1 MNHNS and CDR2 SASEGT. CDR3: CASSQLAGSFDEQFF. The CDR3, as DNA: TGTGCCAGCAGCCAACTAGCGGGGAGTTTCGATGAGCAGTTCTTC.

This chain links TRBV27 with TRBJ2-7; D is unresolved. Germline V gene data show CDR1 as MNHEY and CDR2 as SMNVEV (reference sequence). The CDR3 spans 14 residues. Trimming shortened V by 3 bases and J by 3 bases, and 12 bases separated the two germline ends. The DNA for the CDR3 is TGTGCCAGCAGTTTTGAAAATTCTATCTACGAGCAGTACTTC. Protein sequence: CASSFENSIYEQYF.

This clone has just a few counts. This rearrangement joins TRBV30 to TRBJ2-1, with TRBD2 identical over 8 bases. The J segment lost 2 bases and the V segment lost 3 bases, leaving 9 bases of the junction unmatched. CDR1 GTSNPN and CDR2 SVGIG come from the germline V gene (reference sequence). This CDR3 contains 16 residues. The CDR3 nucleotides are TGTGCCTGGAGGTTCTTTCCGGGAGGGCCCTACAATGAGCAGTTCTTC. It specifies CAWRFFPGGPYNEQFF. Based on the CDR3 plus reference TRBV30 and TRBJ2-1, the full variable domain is SQTIHQWPATLVQPVGSPLSLECTVEGTSNPNLYWYRQAAGRGLQLLFYSVGIGQISSEVPQNLSASRPQDRQFILSSKKLLLSDSGFYLCAWRFFPGGPYNEQFFGPGTRLTVL.

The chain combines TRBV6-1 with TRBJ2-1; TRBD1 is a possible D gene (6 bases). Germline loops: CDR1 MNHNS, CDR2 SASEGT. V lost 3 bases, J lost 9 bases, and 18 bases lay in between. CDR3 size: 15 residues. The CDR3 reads CASSEFEATGGEQFF. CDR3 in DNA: TGTGCCAGCAGTGAGTTCGAAGCGACAGGTGGTGAGCAGTTCTTC.

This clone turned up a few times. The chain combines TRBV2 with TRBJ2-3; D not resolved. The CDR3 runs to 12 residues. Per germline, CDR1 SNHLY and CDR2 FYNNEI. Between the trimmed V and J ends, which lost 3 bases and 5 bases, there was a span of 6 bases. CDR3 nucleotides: TGTGCCAGCAGTGACCTGGTAGATACGCAGTATTTT. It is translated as CASSDLVDTQYF. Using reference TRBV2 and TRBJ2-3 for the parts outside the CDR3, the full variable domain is EPEVTQTPSHQVTQMGQEVILRCVPISNHLYFYWYRQILGQKVEFLVSFYNNEISEKSEIFDDQFSVERPDGSNFTLKIRSTKLEDSAMYFCASSDLVDTQYFGPGTRLTVL.